A selection of T cell receptor beta chains follows, all from one sample in a study of cytomegalovirus exposure and HLA in healthy donors. Sequenced by immunoSEQ multiplex PCR; TCRdb stores in-frame clones only, minus some. The sample holds more than 85,000 clones, 55% to 80% seen once. Source material: PBMCs. These receptors all come from a human donor in good health. Both conserved end residues are part of each CDR3. The D gene is left open where the match is weak. Where a row states a size, it is once, few, many or the class of an expanded clone; other rows omit it.

j_gene,v_gene,abundance,d_gene,CDR3aa,CDR3nt
TRBJ1-5,TRBV5-5,-,-,CASSSGDSNQPQHF,TGTGCCAGCAGCTCAGGGGACAGCAATCAGCCCCAGCATTTT
TRBJ2-1,TRBV10-2,-,-,CASSPLTGNEQFF,TGCGCCAGCAGTCCCTTAACAGGGAATGAGCAGTTCTTC
TRBJ2-1,TRBV12-5,-,TRBD2,CASGLGTSGAYNEQFF,TGTGCTAGTGGTTTGGGGACTAGCGGAGCCTACAATGAGCAGTTCTTC
TRBJ2-7,TRBV15,-,TRBD2,CATSSTSGMAYEQYF,TGTGCCACCAGCTCGACTAGCGGGATGGCCTACGAGCAGTACTTC
TRBJ2-5,TRBV7-7,-,TRBD1,CASSKDRGGETQYF,TGTGCTAGCAGTAAGGACAGGGGAGGCGAGACCCAGTACTTC
TRBJ2-3,TRBV10-3,once,-,CATRAQGKSGTDTQYF,TGTGCCACCCGAGCGCAGGGGAAAAGTGGCACAGATACGCAGTATTTT
TRBJ2-2,TRBV19,few,-,CASSSGVGPGELFF,TGTGCCAGTAGTTCAGGGGTGGGACCCGGGGAGCTGTTTTTT
TRBJ1-4,TRBV9,few,-,CASSAPAGEKLFF,TGTGCCAGCAGCGCCCCAGCAGGGGAAAAACTGTTTTTT
TRBJ2-1,TRBV7-9,few,TRBD1,CASSPWTGGLNEQFF,TGTGCCAGCAGCCCGTGGACAGGGGGATTGAATGAGCAGTTCTTC
TRBJ2-7,TRBV27,-,-,CASKPGHLYEQYF,TGTGCCAGCAAACCGGGACACCTCTACGAGCAGTACTTC
TRBJ2-5,TRBV21-1,-,-,CASSSQRRSLGETQYF,TGTGCCAGCAGCTCCCAAAGACGGTCCCTCGGGGAGACCCAGTACTTC
TRBJ1-3,TRBV7-6,-,-,CASSLGGPGNTIYF,TGTGCCAGCAGCTTAGGGGGGCCTGGAAACACCATATATTTT
TRBJ2-7,TRBV28,-,TRBD2,CASSHPRELRSYEQYF,TGTGCCAGCAGTCACCCGCGGGAGTTGAGGTCCTACGAGCAGTACTTC
TRBJ1-4,TRBV6-6,-,-,CASSLPAGAEKLFF,TGTGCCAGCAGTTTGCCCGCAGGGGCTGAAAAACTGTTTTTT
TRBJ1-2,TRBV5-6,once,TRBD1,CASTPGTGGSGFGYTF,TGTGCCAGCACCCCGGGAACAGGGGGCTCGGGTTTTGGCTACACCTTC
TRBJ2-7,TRBV29-1,-,TRBD2,CSVVGGGDRYEQYF,TGCAGCGTTGTGGGGGGAGGGGACCGCTACGAGCAGTACTTC
TRBJ2-1,TRBV2,-,TRBD2,CASSEGLAAYRNEQFF,TGTGCCAGCAGTGAAGGCCTAGCGGCTTATCGCAATGAGCAGTTCTTC
TRBJ2-7,TRBV30,few,-,CAWSVRAVGPYEQYF,TGTGCCTGGAGTGTCAGGGCAGTCGGCCCCTACGAGCAGTACTTC
TRBJ1-1,TRBV6-5,few,-,CASRRPNTEAFF,TGTGCCAGCAGGAGGCCGAACACTGAAGCTTTCTTT
TRBJ2-7,TRBV10-3,few,TRBD1,CAISESGTGRYEQYF,TGTGCCATCAGTGAGTCCGGGACAGGGCGCTACGAGCAGTACTTC
TRBJ2-3,TRBV29-1,-,TRBD2,CSVVWASGREDTQYF,TGCAGCGTTGTCTGGGCTAGCGGGAGGGAAGATACGCAGTATTTT
TRBJ2-7,TRBV14,-,TRBD1,CASSPLRAGGMNEQYF,TGTGCCAGCAGCCCCCTTAGGGCAGGGGGCATGAACGAGCAGTACTTC
TRBJ2-3,TRBV5-1,once,TRBD1,CASSLALGQGARDTQYF,TGCGCCAGCAGCTTGGCCTTGGGACAGGGGGCGAGAGATACGCAGTATTTT
TRBJ1-5,TRBV18,-,TRBD1,CASSRDRDRPQHF,TGTGCCAGCTCACGGGACAGGGATCGGCCCCAGCATTTT
TRBJ1-5,TRBV30,-,-,CAWTRGGNQPQHF,TGTGCCTGGACCCGGGGAGGCAATCAGCCCCAGCATTTT
TRBJ2-7,TRBV27,-,-,CASCAGGGGEQYF,TGTGCCAGCTGCGCTGGGGGGGGCGGCGAGCAGTACTTC
TRBJ1-4,TRBV30,-,-,CAWSPRGILLAATNEKLFF,TGTGCCTGGAGTCCCCGGGGGATTCTCCTCGCGGCAACTAATGAAAAACTGTTTTTT
TRBJ2-7,TRBV5-4,once,TRBD1,CASSSTPGQGFEQYF,TGTGCCAGCAGCTCCACTCCGGGACAGGGATTCGAGCAGTACTTC
TRBJ2-5,TRBV30,-,TRBD1,CAWRGERGQGIGGQETQYF,TGTGCCTGGAGGGGGGAAAGGGGACAGGGGATAGGAGGGCAAGAGACCCAGTACTTC
TRBJ1-1,TRBV28,-,TRBD1,CASSTAGTGGTEAFF,TGTGCCAGCAGTACCGCCGGGACAGGGGGGACTGAAGCTTTCTTT
TRBJ2-3,TRBV10-1,-,-,CASGESTGATDTQYF,TGCGCCAGCGGTGAGTCGACAGGAGCGACAGATACGCAGTATTTT
TRBJ1-2,TRBV7-9,-,TRBD1,CASSPGQGNYGYTF,TGTGCCAGCAGTCCGGGACAGGGGAACTATGGCTACACCTTC
TRBJ1-6,TRBV5-4,-,-,CASSLNRAVDSPLHF,TGTGCCAGCAGCTTGAACAGGGCGGTTGATTCACCCCTCCACTTT
TRBJ2-1,TRBV4-1,few,TRBD2,CASSQGGSISEQFF,TGCGCCAGCAGCCAGGGGGGGTCCATTAGTGAGCAGTTCTTC
TRBJ2-2,TRBV4-1,-,TRBD2,CASSQVYRAGGFTGELFF,TGCGCCAGCAGCCAAGTTTATCGAGCGGGAGGATTTACCGGGGAGCTGTTTTTT
TRBJ1-2,TRBV6-1,-,TRBD1,CASTDMTGYGYTF,TGTGCCAGCACCGACATGACAGGGTATGGCTACACCTTC
TRBJ2-3,TRBV30,few,TRBD2,CAWSVAGGSDTQYF,TGTGCCTGGAGTGTAGCGGGAGGGTCTGATACGCAGTATTTT
TRBJ2-7,TRBV19,-,TRBD1,CASSSGQGASYEQYF,TGTGCCAGTAGTTCCGGACAGGGGGCATCCTACGAGCAGTACTTC
TRBJ2-3,TRBV5-6,-,-,CASSLLSGTITDTQYF,TGTGCCAGCAGCTTGCTGAGCGGAACCATCACAGATACGCAGTATTTT
TRBJ2-1,TRBV20-1,-,-,CSARIAEQFF,TGCAGTGCCCGAATAGCGGAGCAGTTCTTC
TRBJ2-5,TRBV11-2,once,-,CASSPQSPPAGQETQYF,TGTGCCAGCAGCCCTCAATCCCCCCCGGCAGGGCAAGAGACCCAGTACTTC
TRBJ1-3,TRBV7-2,-,-,CASKSYSGNTIYF,TGTGCCAGCAAATCCTACTCTGGAAACACCATATATTTT
TRBJ2-7,TRBV4-1,few,TRBD2,CASSQEPLAVSYEQYF,TGCGCCAGCAGCCAAGAACCACTAGCGGTGTCCTACGAGCAGTACTTC